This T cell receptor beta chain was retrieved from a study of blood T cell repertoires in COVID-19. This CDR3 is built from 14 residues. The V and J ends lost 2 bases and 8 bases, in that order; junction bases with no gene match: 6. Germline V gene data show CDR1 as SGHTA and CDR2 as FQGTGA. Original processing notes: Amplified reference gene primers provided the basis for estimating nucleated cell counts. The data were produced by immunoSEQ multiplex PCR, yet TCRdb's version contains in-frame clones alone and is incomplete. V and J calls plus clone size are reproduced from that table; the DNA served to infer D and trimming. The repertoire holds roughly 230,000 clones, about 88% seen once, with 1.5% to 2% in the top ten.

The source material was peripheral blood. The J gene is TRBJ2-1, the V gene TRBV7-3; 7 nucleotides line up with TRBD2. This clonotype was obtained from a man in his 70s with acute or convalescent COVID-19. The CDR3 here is CASSLGGSPDEQFF. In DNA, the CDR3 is TGTGCCAGCAGCTTAGGCGGGAGTCCCGATGAGCAGTTCTTC.